The 5 T cell receptor beta chains below were found in one sample sequenced in a study of CD8+CD57+ T cells in acquired aplastic anemia. Using genomic DNA as the template, TCR beta VDJ and CDR3 profiling was carried out. TCRdb reprocessed the reads via MiXCR and lists one record per CDR3 protein. This sample yields around 200,000 distinct CDR3 sequences, of which around 59% are seen a single time; approximately 15% belongs to the top ten. What was sequenced was sorted CD4+, CD8+, or CD8+CD57+ T cells (not recorded which) from PBMCs. Receptor source: a human donor in good health, serving as a control.

The V and J genes are TRBV29-1 and TRBJ2-3; 8 bases map to TRBD1. Germline CDR1 reads SQVTM; CDR2 reads ANQGSEA. The junction had 2 bases not matched to a gene; V was cut back by 1 base and J by 2 bases. There are 14 residues in the CDR3. Written as DNA, the CDR3 is TGCAGCGTTGAAGGGGACAGGTTCACAGATACGCAGTATTTT. Its protein product is CSVEGDRFTDTQYF.

The chain's CDR3 is CASSLSPWTGPNNSPLHF. Here the CDR3 DNA reads TGTGCCAGCAGCCTAAGCCCCTGGACAGGGCCAAATAATTCACCCCTCCACTTT. This chain uses TRBV7-2 with TRBJ1-6; TRBD1 aligns across 8 bases. This CDR3 has 18 residues. The J segment lost 5 bases and the V segment lost 5 bases, leaving 14 bases of the junction unmatched. Germline V lookup: CDR1 SGHTA, CDR2 FQGNSA.

This clonotype was seen just once. A junction end diverges from the germline sequence, so it may reflect a read error. The chain is built from TRBV7-2 and TRBJ1-5; D may be TRBD1 (5 bases). The CDR3 consists of 19 residues. From germline, CDR1 is SGHTA and CDR2 FQGNSA. The CDR3 is CASSWEWDYSPGVNEPQHF. As DNA, the CDR3 is TGTGCCAGCAGCTGGGAGTGGGACTATTCCCCCGGAGTCAATGAGCCCCAGCATTTT.

V is TRBV11-2 and J is TRBJ2-7; 7 bases agree with TRBD1. The CDR3 has 17 amino acids. After removal of 3 bases from V and 0 bases from J, the junction contained 11 bases not matched to a gene. Germline V lookup: CDR1 SGHAT, CDR2 FQNNGV. CDR3 in DNA: TGTGCCAGCAGCTTTCCTTACAGGGGATCCCCCTCCTACGAGCAGTACTTC. It is translated as CASSFPYRGSPSYEQYF.

The rearrangement links TRBV7-6 to TRBJ2-5, with TRBD1 as a possible D gene (5 bases). The CDR3 extends over 15 amino acids. Germline values: CDR1 SGHVS, CDR2 FNYEAQ. V was clipped by 1 base and J by 2 bases, with 11 bases between them. CDR3 coding DNA: TGTGCCAGCAGCTTAGGGCGACAGCCTCAAGAGACCCAGTACTTC. Its protein is CASSLGRQPQETQYF.